This T cell receptor beta chain was retrieved from a study of blood T cell repertoires in COVID-19. In this sample, this clone turned up once. This CDR3 comprises 14 residues. Germline CDR1 SGHVS, CDR2 FQNEAQ. V dropped 5 bases and J dropped 0 bases, with 11 bases sitting between them. The repertoire was sequenced with immunoSEQ multiplex PCR; TCRdb's copy has only in-frame clones and lacks some. The table records 250,000 or so clones, 90% to 95% of them present only once. Sequencing was performed on PBMCs or T cells enriched from blood (not recorded which). This receptor was obtained from a human donor in a cohort exposed to, infected with or recovered from COVID-19 (not recorded which). The donor label of this sample is uncertain. This chain connects TRBV7-8 to TRBJ2-7; weak D call: TRBD1 (6 bases). The chain's CDR3 is CASSRTGNSYEQYF. In DNA, the CDR3 is TGTGCCAGCAGCCGTACAGGGAACTCCTACGAGCAGTACTTC.